This record covers a single T cell receptor (beta chain). Its matching antigen is unknown. Approximately 98,000 TCR templates underwent assay in each sample. Only in-frame clones appear in the TCRdb table, and some are missing; sequencing was by immunoSEQ multiplex PCR. The repertoire includes about 50,000 clones, over 90% of them detected once, and about a sixth sits in the top ten. Trimming at V came to 4 bases and at J to 4 bases, leaving 6 bases not matched to a gene. This CDR3 is built from 15 residues. The germline CDR1 and CDR2 sequences are MNHNS and SASEGT. This record belongs to a study of siplizumab effects on memory and regulatory T cells. Study-level findings and limits: Researchers did not confirm the suppressive function of proliferating Tregs from siplizumab cultures. Contribution to the alloresponse seemed major for naive T cells, which also seemed more diverse than memory cells.

This clonotype originated in a human donor in good health. The chain carries TRBV6-1 and TRBJ2-7; 11 bases match TRBD2. Specimen: CD8+ T cells sorted from blood. The CDR3 reads CASSGWGLADYEQYF. CDR3 nucleotide sequence: TGTGCCAGCAGTGGCTGGGGACTAGCGGATTACGAGCAGTACTTC.